Here is one T cell receptor (beta chain) with its context. A read error may explain this, as a much larger clone is one base away. Researchers amplified the TCR beta CDR3 regions from RNA transcripts. First-round RT-PCR with HTBI primers amplified the TCR CDR3 region. TCRdb re-derived calls from the multiplex PCR reads in MiXCR, one entry per CDR3 protein. The repertoire holds 490,000 or so distinct CDR3 sequences, with over 35% as singletons. The sample belongs to a study of T cells in Graves' hyperthyroidism and ophthalmopathy. CDR3 length: 13 amino acids. Germline-derived CDR1 and CDR2 are SQVTM and ANQGSEA. The V end lost 0 bases, the J end lost 10 bases, and 10 bases lay between the germline ends.

This clonotype was sampled from an adult woman with Graves' disease, either hyperthyroidism or ophthalmopathy (not recorded which). The specimen sequenced was peripheral blood or thyroid tissue (not recorded which). The V and J genes are TRBV29-1 and TRBJ1-6; unclear D gene. This chain's CDR3 is CSVEETVNSPLHF. Here the CDR3 DNA reads TGCAGCGTTGAAGAGACGGTCAACTCACCCCTCCACTTT. Together with reference TRBV29-1 and TRBJ1-6, the CDR3 gives the full variable domain: SAVISQKPSRDICQRGTSLTIQCQVDSQVTMMFWYRQQPGQSLTLIATANQGSEATYESGFVIDKFPISRPNLTFSTLTVSNMSPEDSSIYLCSVEETVNSPLHFGNGTRLTVT.